The rows below give T cell receptor beta chains drawn from one sample of a study of glioma-infiltrating T cells after dendritic cell vaccination. The table came from immunoSEQ multiplex PCR; TCRdb's copy has only in-frame clones and leaves some out. The sample has about 30,000 clones, 90% to 95% seen once. The source was blood, collected before dendritic cell vaccination. These receptors originate from a human donor with glioblastoma. The CDR3 runs from the conserved cysteine through the conserved F or W. D genes are given only for firm matches. Expanded clones are given a class, and other clones once, few, many or no size at all.

len	v_gene	j_gene	abundance	d_gene	CDR3nt	CDR3aa
17	TRBV5-6	TRBJ1-6	NA	NA	TGTGCCAGCAGCTTCCGCCTCAGGCGGGGGGCAGGTTCACCCCTCCACTTT	CASSFRLRRGAGSPLHF
16	TRBV11-2	TRBJ1-6	few	TRBD1	TGTGCCAGCAGCTTAGATCCCGGGACAGGTTATTCACCCCTCCACTTT	CASSLDPGTGYSPLHF
16	TRBV5-1	TRBJ1-2	once	TRBD1	TGCGCCAGCAGCCCTGGAGGGACAGGGATCGTCGATGGCTACACCTTC	CASSPGGTGIVDGYTF
13	TRBV7-2	TRBJ1-6	NA	NA	TGTGCCAGCAGCTTTATGACAGTTTCACCCCTCCACTTT	CASSFMTVSPLHF
15	TRBV11-2	TRBJ2-1	NA	TRBD2	TGTGCCAGCAGCTTAGTTGGTAGCGGGGGCAATGAGCAGTTCTTC	CASSLVGSGGNEQFF
15	TRBV6-5	TRBJ2-1	NA	TRBD2	TGTGCCAGCGGGTTGGCGGGGGGGCTATTAAATGAGCAGTTCTTC	CASGLAGGLLNEQFF
18	TRBV15	TRBJ1-1	NA	NA	TGTGCCACCAGCAGAGGGGGGATCTTCGGCGGGGCGAACACTGAAGCTTTCTTT	CATSRGGIFGGANTEAFF
14	TRBV7-9	TRBJ1-2	NA	TRBD1	TGTGCCAGCAGCCGAAGAGGGACAGGGGCCGGCTACACCTTC	CASSRRGTGAGYTF
14	TRBV13	TRBJ1-1	NA	NA	TGTGCCAGCAGCTTAGGCCTCAGGGGAACTGAAGCTTTCTTT	CASSLGLRGTEAFF
13	TRBV2	TRBJ1-5	NA	NA	TGTGCCAGCAGTCCGGACAGTATTCGGCCCCAGCATTTT	CASSPDSIRPQHF
18	TRBV6-4	TRBJ1-2	NA	NA	TGTGCCAGCAGCCCGACCTTTAGGGGCGGGGGTGTTAGCTATGGCTACACCTTC	CASSPTFRGGGVSYGYTF
14	TRBV27	TRBJ1-1	NA	NA	TGTGCCAGCAGTTCACAGGGATTCGACACTGAAGCTTTCTTT	CASSSQGFDTEAFF
14	TRBV19	TRBJ2-5	NA	TRBD1	TGTGCCAGTAGCTCGGACAGGGGTCGAGAGACCCAGTACTTC	CASSSDRGRETQYF
13	TRBV27	TRBJ1-1	NA	NA	TGTGCCGACCGAACTACACCGAACACTGAAGCTTTCTTT	CADRTTPNTEAFF